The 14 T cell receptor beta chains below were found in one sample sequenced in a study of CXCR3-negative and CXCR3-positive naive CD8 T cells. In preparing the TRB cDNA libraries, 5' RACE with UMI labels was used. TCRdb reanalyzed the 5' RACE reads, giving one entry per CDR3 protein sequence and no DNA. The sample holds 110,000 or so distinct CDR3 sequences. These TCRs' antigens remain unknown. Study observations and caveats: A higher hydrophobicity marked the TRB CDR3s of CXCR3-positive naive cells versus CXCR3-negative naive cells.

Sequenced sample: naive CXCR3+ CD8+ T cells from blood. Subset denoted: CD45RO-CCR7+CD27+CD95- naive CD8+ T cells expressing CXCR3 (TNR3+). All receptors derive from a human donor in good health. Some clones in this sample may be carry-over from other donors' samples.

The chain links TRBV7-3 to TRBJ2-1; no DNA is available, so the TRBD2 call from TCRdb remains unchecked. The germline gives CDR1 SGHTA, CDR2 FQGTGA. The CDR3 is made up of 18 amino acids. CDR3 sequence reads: CASSLISPAGGLYNEQFF.

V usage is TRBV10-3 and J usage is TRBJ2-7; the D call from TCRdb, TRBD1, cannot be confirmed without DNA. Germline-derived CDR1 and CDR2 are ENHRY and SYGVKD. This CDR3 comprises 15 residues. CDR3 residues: CAISEGGPATYEQYF.

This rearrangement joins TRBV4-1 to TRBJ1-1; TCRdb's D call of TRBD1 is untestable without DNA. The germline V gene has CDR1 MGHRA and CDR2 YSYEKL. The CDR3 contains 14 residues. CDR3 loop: CASSPTGSDTEAFF.

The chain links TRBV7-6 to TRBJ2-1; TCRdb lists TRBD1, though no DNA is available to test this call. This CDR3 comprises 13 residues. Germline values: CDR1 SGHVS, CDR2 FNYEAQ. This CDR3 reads CASSYGPLDEQFF.

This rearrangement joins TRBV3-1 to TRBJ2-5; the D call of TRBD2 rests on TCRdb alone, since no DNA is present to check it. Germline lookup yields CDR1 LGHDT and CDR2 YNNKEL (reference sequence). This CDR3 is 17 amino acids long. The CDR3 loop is CASSQRELAGRQETQYF.

The CDR3 sequence is CASEDSRGPTDTQYF. The V gene is TRBV6-2 or TRBV6-3, the J gene TRBJ2-3; with no DNA, the TCRdb D assignment of TRBD1 cannot be verified. The CDR3 has 15 residues. CDR1 and CDR2 (germline): MNHEY, SVGEGT.

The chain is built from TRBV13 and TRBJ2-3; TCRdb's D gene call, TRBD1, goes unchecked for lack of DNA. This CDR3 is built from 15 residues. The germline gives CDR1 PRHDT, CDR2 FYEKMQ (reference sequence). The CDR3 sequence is CASSSGQYSTDTQYF. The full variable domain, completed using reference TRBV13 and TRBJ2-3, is AAGVIQSPRHLIKEKRETATLKCYPIPRHDTVYWYQQGPGQDPQFLISFYEKMQSDKGSIPDRFSAQQFSDYHSELNMSSLELGDSALYFCASSSGQYSTDTQYFGPGTRLTVL.

Here the CDR3 reads CASSRNIGGYEQYF. The chain is built from TRBV4-1 and TRBJ2-7; the TRBD1 assignment by TCRdb is unverifiable without DNA. The CDR3 consists of 14 residues. Per germline, CDR1 MGHRA and CDR2 YSYEKL.

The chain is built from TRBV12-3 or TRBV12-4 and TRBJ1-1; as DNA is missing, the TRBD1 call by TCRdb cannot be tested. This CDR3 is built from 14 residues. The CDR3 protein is CASRLGQGGTEAFF.

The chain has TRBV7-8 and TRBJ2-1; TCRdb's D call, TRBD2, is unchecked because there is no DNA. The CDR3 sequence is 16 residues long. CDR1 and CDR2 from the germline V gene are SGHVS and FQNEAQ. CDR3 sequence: CASSPHLAGGANEQFF.

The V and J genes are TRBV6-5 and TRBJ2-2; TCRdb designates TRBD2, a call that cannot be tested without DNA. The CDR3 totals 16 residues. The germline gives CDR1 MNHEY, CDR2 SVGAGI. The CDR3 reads CASSYRGRGLAGELFF.

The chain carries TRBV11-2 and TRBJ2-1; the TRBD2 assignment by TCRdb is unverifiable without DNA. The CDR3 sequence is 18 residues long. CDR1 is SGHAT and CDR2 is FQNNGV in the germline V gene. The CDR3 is CASSSWEIAGGHRNEQFF.

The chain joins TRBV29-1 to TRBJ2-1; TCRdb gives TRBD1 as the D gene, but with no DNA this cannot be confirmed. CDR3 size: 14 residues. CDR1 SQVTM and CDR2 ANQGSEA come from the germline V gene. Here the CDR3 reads CSVAAQGSYNEQFF.

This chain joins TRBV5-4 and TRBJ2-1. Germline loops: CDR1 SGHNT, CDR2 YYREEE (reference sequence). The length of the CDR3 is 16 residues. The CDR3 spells CASSFRQLSSYNEQFF.